There are many counts of the clone carrying this T cell receptor beta chain. This sample was taken from a study of regulatory T cells in long-lasting Graves disease. The CDR3 runs 12 residues. Germline V lookup: CDR1 ENHRY, CDR2 SYGVKD. The V end lost 4 bases, the J end lost 7 bases, and 9 bases lay between the germline ends. Time point noted: newly diagnosed GD, antithyroid drugs for less than 3 months. The authors made the TCR library using RNA they extracted from PBMCs. For TCR beta, libraries came from iRepertoire HTBI primers and Arm-PCR of CDR3 regions. One entry per CDR3 protein results from TCRdb running MiXCR on the multiplex PCR reads. In the table there are about 320,000 distinct CDR3 sequences, more than 15% of which are singletons.

The receptor comes from a female donor with Graves disease. The rearrangement joins TRBV10-3 to TRBJ2-3; D call uncertain. The source was peripheral blood mononuclear cells (PBMCs), collected at new diagnosis, from a patient treated with antithyroid drugs. The CDR3 nucleotides are TGTGCCATCAGTGCGGAATTAAATACGCAGTATTTT. As protein: CAISAELNTQYF.